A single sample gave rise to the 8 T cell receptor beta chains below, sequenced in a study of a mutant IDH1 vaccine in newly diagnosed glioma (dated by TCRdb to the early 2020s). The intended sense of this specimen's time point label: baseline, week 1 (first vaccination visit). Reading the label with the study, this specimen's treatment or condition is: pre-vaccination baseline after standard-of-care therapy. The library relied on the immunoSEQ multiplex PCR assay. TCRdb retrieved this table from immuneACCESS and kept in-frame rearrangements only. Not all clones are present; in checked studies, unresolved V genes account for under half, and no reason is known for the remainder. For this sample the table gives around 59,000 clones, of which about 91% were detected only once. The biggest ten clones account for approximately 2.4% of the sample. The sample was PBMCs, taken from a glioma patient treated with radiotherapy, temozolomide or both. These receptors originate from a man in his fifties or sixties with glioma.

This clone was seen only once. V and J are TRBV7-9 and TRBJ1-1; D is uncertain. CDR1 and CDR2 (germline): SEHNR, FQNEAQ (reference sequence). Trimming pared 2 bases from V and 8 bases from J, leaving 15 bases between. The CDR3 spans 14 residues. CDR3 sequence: CASSLIPQGREAFF. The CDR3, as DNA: TGTGCCAGCAGCTTAATCCCGCAAGGGAGGGAAGCTTTCTTT. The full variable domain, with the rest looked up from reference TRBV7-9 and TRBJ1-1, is DTGVSQNPRHKITKRGQNVTFRCDPISEHNRLYWYRQTLGQGPEFLTYFQNEAQLEKSRLLSDRFSAERPKGSFSTLEIQRTEQGDSAMYLCASSLIPQGREAFFGQGTRLTVV.

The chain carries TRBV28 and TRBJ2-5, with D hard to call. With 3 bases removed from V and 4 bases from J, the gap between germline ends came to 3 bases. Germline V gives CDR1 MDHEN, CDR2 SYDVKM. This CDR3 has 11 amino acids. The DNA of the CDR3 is TGTGCCAGCAGTTTCGGAGAGACCCAGTACTTC. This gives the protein CASSFGETQYF.

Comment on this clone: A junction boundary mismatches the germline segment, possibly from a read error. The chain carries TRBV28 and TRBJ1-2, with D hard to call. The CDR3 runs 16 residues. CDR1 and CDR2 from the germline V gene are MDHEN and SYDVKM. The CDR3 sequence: CASSSPPDMAGYGYTF. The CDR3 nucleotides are TGTGCTAGCAGTTCCCCTCCCGACATGGCAGGCTATGGCTACACCTTC.

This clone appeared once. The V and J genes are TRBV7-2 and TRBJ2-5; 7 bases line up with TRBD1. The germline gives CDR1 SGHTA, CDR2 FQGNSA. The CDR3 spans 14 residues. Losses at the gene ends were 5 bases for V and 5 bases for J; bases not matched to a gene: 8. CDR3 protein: CASSRGGLLETQYF. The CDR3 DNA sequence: TGTGCCAGCAGCCGAGGGGGCCTTCTGGAGACCCAGTACTTC.

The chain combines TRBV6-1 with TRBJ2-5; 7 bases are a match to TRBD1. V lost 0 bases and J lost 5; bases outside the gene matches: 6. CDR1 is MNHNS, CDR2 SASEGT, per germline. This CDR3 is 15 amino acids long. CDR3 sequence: CASSEAGARGETQYF. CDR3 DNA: TGTGCCAGCAGTGAAGCGGGCGCCAGGGGGGAGACCCAGTACTTC.

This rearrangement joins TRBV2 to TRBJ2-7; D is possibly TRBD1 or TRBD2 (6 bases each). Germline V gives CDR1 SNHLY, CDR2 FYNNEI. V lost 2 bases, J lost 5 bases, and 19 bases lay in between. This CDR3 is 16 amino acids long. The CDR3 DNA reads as TGTGCCAGCAGTGAATTCCTAGGGCAGGGGAGGAACGAGCAGTACTTC. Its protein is CASSEFLGQGRNEQYF.

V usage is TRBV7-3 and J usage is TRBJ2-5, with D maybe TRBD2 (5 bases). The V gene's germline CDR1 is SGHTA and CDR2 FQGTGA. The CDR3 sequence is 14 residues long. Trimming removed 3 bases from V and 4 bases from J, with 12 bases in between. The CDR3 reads CASSLDGKGETQYF. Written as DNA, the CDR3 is TGTGCCAGCAGCTTGGACGGGAAGGGAGAGACCCAGTACTTC.

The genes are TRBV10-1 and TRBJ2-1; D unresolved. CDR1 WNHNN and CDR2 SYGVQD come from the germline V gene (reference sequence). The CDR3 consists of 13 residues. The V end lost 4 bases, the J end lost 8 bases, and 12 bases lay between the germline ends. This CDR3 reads CASSAASDHEQFF. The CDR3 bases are TGCGCCAGCAGTGCAGCAAGCGACCATGAGCAGTTCTTC.